The clone carrying this T cell receptor (beta chain) was counted a single time. The source of the sample is a study of blood T cell repertoires in COVID-19. CDR3 length: 15 residues. The germline V gene encodes CDR1 LNHDA and CDR2 SQIVND (reference sequence). Deletions cut 5 bases from V and 0 bases from J, with 13 bases between. Participants' own reports of clinical history determined their cohort assignment. Authors' data handling: Estimation of nucleated cell counts relied on the amplification of reference gene primers. Sequencing used immunoSEQ multiplex PCR; TCRdb keeps in-frame clones, though not all of them. V and J calls and clone size come straight from that table; D and trimming were deduced from the DNA. The sample holds 200,000 to 250,000 clones; 70% to 90% are singletons and the top ten take over 3%.

The specimen was PBMCs or T cells enriched from blood (not recorded which). The source is a woman aged 40-49 years with acute COVID-19. This sequence joins TRBV19 and TRBJ1-1; D remains unclear. As DNA, the CDR3 is TGTGCCAGTAGTCATCGGTCGGGGATGAACACTGAAGCTTTCTTT. Amino acids: CASSHRSGMNTEAFF.